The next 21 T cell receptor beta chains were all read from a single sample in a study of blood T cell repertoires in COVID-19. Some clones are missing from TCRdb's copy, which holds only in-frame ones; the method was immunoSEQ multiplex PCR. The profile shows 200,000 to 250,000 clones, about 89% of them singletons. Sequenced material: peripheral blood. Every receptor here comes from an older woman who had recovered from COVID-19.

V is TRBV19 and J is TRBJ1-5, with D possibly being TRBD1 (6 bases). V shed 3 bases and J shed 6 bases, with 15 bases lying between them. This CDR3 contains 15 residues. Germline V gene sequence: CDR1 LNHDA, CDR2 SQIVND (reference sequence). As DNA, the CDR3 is TGTGCCAGTAGTATCAGGGGAAAGGGGTCTCAGCCCCAGCATTTT. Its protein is CASSIRGKGSQPQHF.

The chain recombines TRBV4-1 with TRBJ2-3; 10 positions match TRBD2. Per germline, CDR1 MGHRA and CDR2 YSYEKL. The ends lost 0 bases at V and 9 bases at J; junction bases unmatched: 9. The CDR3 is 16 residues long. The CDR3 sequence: CASSQERSGGAETQYF. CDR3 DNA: TGCGCCAGCAGCCAAGAACGAAGCGGGGGGGCCGAGACGCAGTATTTT.

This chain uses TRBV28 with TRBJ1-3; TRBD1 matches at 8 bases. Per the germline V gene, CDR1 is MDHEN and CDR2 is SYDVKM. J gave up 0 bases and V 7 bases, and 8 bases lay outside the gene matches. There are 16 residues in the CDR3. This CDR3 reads CASIPGGQGSGNTIYF. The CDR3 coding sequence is TGTGCCAGCATCCCCGGAGGACAGGGCTCTGGAAACACCATATATTTT.

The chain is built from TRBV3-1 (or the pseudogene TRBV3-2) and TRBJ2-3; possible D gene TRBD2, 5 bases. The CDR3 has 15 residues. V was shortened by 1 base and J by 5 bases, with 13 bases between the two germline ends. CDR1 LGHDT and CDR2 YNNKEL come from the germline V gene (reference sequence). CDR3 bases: TGTGCCAGCAGCCAAGTGGTGACTCGGGAAGATACGCAGTATTTT. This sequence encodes CASSQVVTREDTQYF.

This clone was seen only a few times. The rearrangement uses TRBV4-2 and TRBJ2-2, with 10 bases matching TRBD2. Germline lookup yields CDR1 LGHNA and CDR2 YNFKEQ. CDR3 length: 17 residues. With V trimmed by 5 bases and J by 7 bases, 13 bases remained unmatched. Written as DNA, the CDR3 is TGTGCCAGCAGCTTAGAGAAAGGGACTAGCGCAAGCGGGGAGCTGTTTTTT. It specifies CASSLEKGTSASGELFF.

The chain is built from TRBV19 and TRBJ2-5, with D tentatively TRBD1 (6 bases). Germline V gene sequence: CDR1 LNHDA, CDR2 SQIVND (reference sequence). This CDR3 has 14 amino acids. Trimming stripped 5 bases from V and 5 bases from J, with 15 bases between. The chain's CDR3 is CASSGGGGSETQYF. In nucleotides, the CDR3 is TGTGCCAGTAGTGGTGGTGGGGGCAGCGAGACCCAGTACTTC.

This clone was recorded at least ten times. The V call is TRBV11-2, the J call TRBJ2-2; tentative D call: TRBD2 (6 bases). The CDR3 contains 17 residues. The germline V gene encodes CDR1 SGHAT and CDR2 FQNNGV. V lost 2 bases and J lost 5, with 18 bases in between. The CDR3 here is CASSLTLGRGLTGELFF. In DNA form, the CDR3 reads TGTGCCAGCAGCTTAACCCTCGGGCGGGGACTGACCGGGGAGCTGTTTTTT. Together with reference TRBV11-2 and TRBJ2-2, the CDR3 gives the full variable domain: EAGVAQSPRYKIIEKRQSVAFWCNPISGHATLYWYQQILGQGPKLLIQFQNNGVVDDSQLPKDRFSAERLKGVDSTLKIQPAKLEDSAVYLCASSLTLGRGLTGELFFGEGSRLTVL.

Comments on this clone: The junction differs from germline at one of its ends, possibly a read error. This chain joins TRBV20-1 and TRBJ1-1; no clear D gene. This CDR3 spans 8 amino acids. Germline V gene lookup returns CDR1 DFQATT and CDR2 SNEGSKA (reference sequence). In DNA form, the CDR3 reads TGCAGTGCTGGCGGAGGCGCGTTT. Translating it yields CSAGGGAF.

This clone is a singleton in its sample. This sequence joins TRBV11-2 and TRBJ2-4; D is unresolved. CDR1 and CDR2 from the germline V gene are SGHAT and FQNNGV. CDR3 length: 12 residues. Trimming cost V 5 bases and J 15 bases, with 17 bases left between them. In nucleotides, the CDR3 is TGTGCCAGCAGCCCGAGTCTAACCATTTCGTACTTC. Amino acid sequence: CASSPSLTISYF.

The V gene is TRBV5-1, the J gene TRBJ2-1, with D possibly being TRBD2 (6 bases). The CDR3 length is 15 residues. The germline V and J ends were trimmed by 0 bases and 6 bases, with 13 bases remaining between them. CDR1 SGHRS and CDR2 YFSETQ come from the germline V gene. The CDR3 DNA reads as TGCGCCAGCAGCTTGGATTTGCGGGGAGCCAATGAGCAGTTCTTC. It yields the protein CASSLDLRGANEQFF.

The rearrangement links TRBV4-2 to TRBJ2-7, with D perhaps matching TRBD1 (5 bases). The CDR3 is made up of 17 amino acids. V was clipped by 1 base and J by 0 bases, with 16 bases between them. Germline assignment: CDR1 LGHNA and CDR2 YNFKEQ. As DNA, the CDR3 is TGTGCCAGCAGCCAAGTAAGTGCGACAGTAAGCTCCTACGAGCAGTACTTC. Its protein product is CASSQVSATVSSYEQYF.

The CDR3 sequence: CATTRGDNRVRYNEQFF. CDR3 DNA: TGTGCCACCACCAGGGGGGACAACAGGGTTCGCTACAATGAGCAGTTCTTC. The genes are TRBV15 and TRBJ2-1; D might be TRBD1 (7 bases). The CDR3 spans 17 residues. Trimming removed 7 bases at V and 3 bases at J, with 22 bases between. Germline V gene lookup returns CDR1 LNHNV and CDR2 YYDKDF (reference sequence).

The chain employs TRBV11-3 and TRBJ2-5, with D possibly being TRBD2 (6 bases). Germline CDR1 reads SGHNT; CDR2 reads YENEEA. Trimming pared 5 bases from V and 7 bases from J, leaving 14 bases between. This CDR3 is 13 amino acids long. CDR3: CASSPLTGATQYF. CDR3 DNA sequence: TGTGCCAGCAGCCCCCTCACGGGAGCGACCCAGTACTTC. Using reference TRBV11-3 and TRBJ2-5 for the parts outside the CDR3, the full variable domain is EAGVVQSPRYKIIEKKQPVAFWCNPISGHNTLYWYLQNLGQGPELLIRYENEEAVDDSQLPKDRFSAERLKGVDSTLKIQPAELGDSAVYLCASSPLTGATQYFGPGTRLLVL.

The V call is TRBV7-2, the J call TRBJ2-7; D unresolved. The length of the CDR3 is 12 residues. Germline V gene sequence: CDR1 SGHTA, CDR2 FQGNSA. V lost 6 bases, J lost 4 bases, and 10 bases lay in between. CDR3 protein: CASSQQKYEQYF. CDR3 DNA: TGTGCCAGCAGTCAACAAAAGTACGAGCAGTACTTC.

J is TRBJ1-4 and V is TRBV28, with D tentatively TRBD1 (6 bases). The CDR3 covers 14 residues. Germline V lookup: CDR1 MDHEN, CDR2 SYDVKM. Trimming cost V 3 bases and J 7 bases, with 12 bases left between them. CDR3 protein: CASSFGGHTEKLFF. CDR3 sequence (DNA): TGTGCCAGCAGTTTCGGGGGGCATACTGAAAAACTGTTTTTT. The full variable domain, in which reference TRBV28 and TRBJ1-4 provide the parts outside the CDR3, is DVKVTQSSRYLVKRTGEKVFLECVQDMDHENMFWYRQDPGLGLRLIYFSYDVKMKEKGDIPEGYSVSREKKERFSLILESASTNQTSMYLCASSFGGHTEKLFFGSGTQLSVL.

In nucleotides, the CDR3 is TGTGCCAGCAGCTTAGGAGCAGGGGACCTAGAGACCCAGTACTTC. It is translated as CASSLGAGDLETQYF. The chain employs TRBV11-3 and TRBJ2-5, with a weak D call TRBD1 (6 bases). The CDR3 is 15 residues long. Trimming took 1 base from V and 4 from J, leaving 13 bases between them. Germline loops: CDR1 SGHNT, CDR2 YENEEA.

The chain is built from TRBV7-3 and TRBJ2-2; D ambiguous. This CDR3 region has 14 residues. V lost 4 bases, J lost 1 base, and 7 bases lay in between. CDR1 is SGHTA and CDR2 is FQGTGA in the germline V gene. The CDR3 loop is CASSSPGNTGELFF. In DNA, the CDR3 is TGTGCCAGCAGCTCGCCAGGGAACACCGGGGAGCTGTTTTTT. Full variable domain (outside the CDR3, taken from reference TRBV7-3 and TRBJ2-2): GAGVSQTPSNKVTEKGKYVELRCDPISGHTALYWYRQSLGQGPEFLIYFQGTGAADDSGLPNDRFFAVRPEGSVSTLKIQRTERGDSAVYLCASSSPGNTGELFFGEGSRLTVL.

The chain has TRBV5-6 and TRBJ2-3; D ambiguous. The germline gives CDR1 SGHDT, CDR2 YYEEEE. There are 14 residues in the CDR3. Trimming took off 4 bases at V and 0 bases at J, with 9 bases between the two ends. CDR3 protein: CASSPPHSTDTQYF. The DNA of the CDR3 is TGTGCCAGCAGCCCCCCCCATAGCACAGATACGCAGTATTTT.

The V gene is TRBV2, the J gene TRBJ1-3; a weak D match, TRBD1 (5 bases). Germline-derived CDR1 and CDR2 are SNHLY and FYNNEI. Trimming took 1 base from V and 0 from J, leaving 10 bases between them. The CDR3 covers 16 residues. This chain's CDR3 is CASSEGGVGSGNTIYF. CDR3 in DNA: TGTGCCAGCAGTGAAGGGGGGGTTGGCTCTGGAAACACCATATATTTT.

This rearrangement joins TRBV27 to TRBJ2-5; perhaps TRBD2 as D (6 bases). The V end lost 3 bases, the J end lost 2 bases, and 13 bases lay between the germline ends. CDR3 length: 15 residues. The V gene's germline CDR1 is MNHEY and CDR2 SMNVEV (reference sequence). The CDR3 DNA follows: TGTGCCAGCAGTTTTTTGGGCGGGGTTCAAGAGACCCAGTACTTC. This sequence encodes CASSFLGGVQETQYF.

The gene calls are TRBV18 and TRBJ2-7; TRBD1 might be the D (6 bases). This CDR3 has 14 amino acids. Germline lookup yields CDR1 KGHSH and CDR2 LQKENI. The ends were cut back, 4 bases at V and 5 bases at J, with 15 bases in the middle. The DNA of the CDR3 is TGTGCCAGCTCACGCTCCGGGACAACAGACGAGCAGTACTTC. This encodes CASSRSGTTDEQYF.